The 18 T cell receptor beta chains in this list originate from one sample, sequenced in a study of blood T cell repertoires in COVID-19. Here immunoSEQ multiplex PCR was the method, and the copy in TCRdb shows in-frame clones only, minus some. The table records 65,000 to 75,000 clones, about four fifths of them present only once. Sequencing was performed on peripheral blood. The receptors stem from a woman of 80 years or more with acute or convalescent COVID-19.

The V call is TRBV21-1, the J call TRBJ2-7; the table's TRBD2 call for D was not verified on the DNA. TRBV21-1 has pseudogene status. This CDR3 has 18 residues. The CDR3 DNA sequence: TGTGCCAGCAGCAAACGTCGAGCGGGGGGCCAGCGCTCCTACGAGCAGTACTTC. Translation gives CASSKRRAGGQRSYEQYF.

The V call is TRBV6-4, the J call TRBJ1-1; 10 positions agree with TRBD1. Germline CDR1 reads MRHNA; CDR2 reads SNTAGT. The CDR3 runs 15 residues. The J segment lost 2 bases and the V segment lost 4 bases, leaving 4 bases of the junction unmatched. The CDR3 bases are TGTGCCAGCAGTGGCGGGACAGGGGAAAACACTGAAGCTTTCTTT. Protein sequence: CASSGGTGENTEAFF.

J is TRBJ2-3 and V is TRBV5-6, with TRBD1 matching 8 bases. Germline V lookup: CDR1 SGHDT, CDR2 YYEEEE. CDR3 length: 14 amino acids. J gave up 7 bases and V 4 bases, and 8 bases lay outside the gene matches. In DNA, the CDR3 is TGTGCCAGCAGCACTTTGACAGGGGATAATACGCAGTATTTT. Its protein is CASSTLTGDNTQYF.

The V and J genes are TRBV19 and TRBJ2-7; weak D call: TRBD1 (6 bases). Looked up from germline, CDR1 is LNHDA and CDR2 is SQIVND (reference sequence). The germline V and J ends were trimmed by 4 bases and 2 bases, with 21 bases remaining between them. This CDR3 spans 17 amino acids. The CDR3 is CASSTPSGTQTAYEQYF. The CDR3 DNA reads TGTGCCAGTAGTACCCCCTCCGGGACACAAACCGCCTACGAGCAGTACTTC.

In its sample, this clone was seen once. The genes are TRBV14 and TRBJ2-3, with D tentatively TRBD1 (5 bases). CDR1 is SGHDN, CDR2 FVKESK, per germline. V dropped 2 bases and J dropped 4 bases, with 13 bases sitting between them. The length of the CDR3 is 15 residues. CDR3 in amino acids: CASSQLLRGADTQYF. CDR3 nucleotides: TGTGCCAGCAGCCAACTACTAAGGGGCGCAGATACGCAGTATTTT.

The chain has TRBV7-9 and TRBJ2-6; the D gene is possibly TRBD1 (6 bases). CDR3 length: 15 residues. V was pared by 5 bases and J by 2 bases, with 10 bases between. CDR1 SEHNR and CDR2 FQNEAQ come from the germline V gene (reference sequence). The CDR3 DNA reads as TGTGCCAGCAGCCCACAGGGACCTGGGGCCAACGTCCTGACTTTC. This translates into CASSPQGPGANVLTF.

The V call is TRBV18, the J call TRBJ1-4; TRBD1 matches 7 bases. Germline V gene data show CDR1 as KGHSH and CDR2 as LQKENI. J lost 0 bases, V lost 3 bases, and 4 bases had no gene match. The CDR3 spans 16 residues. This chain's CDR3 is CASSPTGTPTNEKLFF. CDR3 in DNA: TGTGCCAGCTCACCGACAGGGACCCCAACTAATGAAAAACTGTTTTTT. Complete variable domain (other parts from reference TRBV18 and TRBJ1-4): NAGVMQNPRHLVRRRGQEARLRCSPMKGHSHVYWYRQLPEEGLKFMVYLQKENIIDESGMPKERFSAEFPKEGPSILRIQQVVRGDSAAYFCASSPTGTPTNEKLFFGSGTQLSVL.

The chain employs TRBV6-5 and TRBJ1-2, with 9 bases identical to TRBD1. V trimming: 4 bases; J trimming: 4 bases; junction bases outside the gene matches: 7. The CDR3 contains 15 residues. Looked up from germline, CDR1 is MNHEY and CDR2 is SVGAGI. CDR3: CASSFRDRVGYGYTF. The CDR3 DNA follows: TGTGCCAGCAGTTTCCGGGACAGGGTTGGCTATGGCTACACCTTC.

The chain has TRBV6-4 and TRBJ2-7, with 10 bases fitting TRBD2. Germline CDR1 is MRHNA and CDR2 is SNTAGT. The CDR3 contains 19 residues. V lost 6 bases to trimming and J lost 0 bases; unmatched junction nucleotides: 17. CDR3 in DNA: TGTGCCAGCAGCCCCTTTTGTAGCGGGGGGCCCGGGCACTCCTACGAGCAGTACTTC. This encodes CASSPFCSGGPGHSYEQYF.

The chain links TRBV29-1 to TRBJ2-7, with D maybe TRBD2 (6 bases). Trimming stripped 2 bases from V and 3 bases from J, with 11 bases between. Germline V gene data show CDR1 as SQVTM and CDR2 as ANQGSEA. The CDR3 is made up of 13 amino acids. The CDR3 region is CSVEIGGNYEQYF. CDR3 in DNA: TGCAGCGTTGAAATCGGAGGGAACTACGAGCAGTACTTC.

This clone appeared a single time. V usage is TRBV5-1 and J usage is TRBJ2-5; 7 nucleotides align to TRBD2. Trimming removed 2 bases from V and 3 bases from J; junction bases left unmatched: 10. The CDR3 has 16 amino acids. The germline V gene has CDR1 SGHRS and CDR2 YFSETQ. Here the CDR3 DNA reads TGCGCCAGCAGCTTCGGGGGGAGCGGGGTTAAAGAGACCCAGTACTTC. Translated, it gives CASSFGGSGVKETQYF. Filled out from reference TRBV5-1 and TRBJ2-5, the complete variable domain reads KAGVTQTPRYLIKTRGQQVTLSCSPISGHRSVSWYQQTPGQGLQFLFEYFSETQRNKGNFPGRFSGRQFSNSRSEMNVSTLELGDSALYLCASSFGGSGVKETQYFGPGTRLLVL.

The V gene is TRBV7-9, the J gene TRBJ2-1; possibly TRBD2 for D (7 bases). This CDR3 contains 13 residues. Germline V gene sequence: CDR1 SEHNR, CDR2 FQNEAQ (reference sequence). V lost 10 bases, J lost 5 bases, and 15 bases lay in between. CDR3 sequence reads: CATGGAADNEQFF. The CDR3 region has the DNA TGTGCCACTGGGGGGGCAGCCGACAATGAGCAGTTCTTC.

The chain links TRBV6-1 to TRBJ1-5, with D possibly TRBD1 on 6 matching bases. This CDR3 spans 15 amino acids. Germline-derived CDR1 and CDR2 are MNHNS and SASEGT. V lost 2 bases and J 4 bases, leaving 12 bases between the germline ends. The CDR3 DNA sequence: TGTGCCAGCAGTGAAAACAGGGCAGGGAATCAGCCCCAGCATTTT. Its protein product is CASSENRAGNQPQHF.

The chain has TRBV3-1 (or the pseudogene TRBV3-2) and TRBJ2-5; D might be TRBD2 (6 bases). The CDR3 covers 15 residues. Germline lookup yields CDR1 LGHDT and CDR2 YNNKEL (reference sequence). Deletions cut 0 bases from V and 4 bases from J, with 12 bases between. The CDR3 bases are TGTGCCAGCAGCCAAGAGAGCGGCGGGGCAGAGACCCAGTACTTC. The encoded protein is CASSQESGGAETQYF.

V gene TRBV6-5 combines with J gene TRBJ2-1; 7 bases align to TRBD2. The V segment lost 6 bases and the J segment 11 bases; nucleotides outside the gene matches: 4. The CDR3 consists of 11 residues. Germline CDR1 is MNHEY and CDR2 is SVGAGI. CDR3: CASSDGGKQFF. CDR3 bases: TGTGCCAGCAGCGACGGGGGGAAGCAGTTCTTC.

The chain joins TRBV6-5 to TRBJ1-1; 8 bases match TRBD1. The CDR3 is 13 amino acids. In germline, CDR1 is MNHEY, CDR2 SVGAGI. Trimming at V came to 8 bases and at J to 0 bases, leaving 2 bases not matched to a gene. CDR3 nucleotide sequence: TGTGCCAGCCCGACAGGGGTGAACACTGAAGCTTTCTTT. Translating gives CASPTGVNTEAFF.

This rearrangement joins TRBV6-5 to TRBJ1-6; D is perhaps TRBD1 (6 bases). Between the trimmed V and J ends, which lost 8 bases and 5 bases, there was a span of 7 bases. This CDR3 is 12 amino acids long. The germline gives CDR1 MNHEY, CDR2 SVGAGI. DNA for the CDR3: TGTGCCAGCGGACAGAATAATTCACCCCTCCACTTT. Translating gives CASGQNNSPLHF.

The V gene is TRBV5-1, the J gene TRBJ2-4, with 11 bases identical to TRBD2. Germline loops: CDR1 SGHRS, CDR2 YFSETQ. The CDR3 runs 15 residues. V dropped 3 bases and J dropped 10; count of bases not matched to a gene: 9. Written as DNA, the CDR3 is TGCGCCAGCAGCTATCGGCTAGCGGGGGGTGATATTCAGTACTTC. It is translated as CASSYRLAGGDIQYF.